The 18 T cell receptor beta chains in this list originate from one sample, sequenced in a study of control samples from healthy donors and cancer patients. The assay was immunoSEQ multiplex PCR, and TCRdb's table has in-frame clones only and misses some. The sample includes some 94,000 clones, 85% to 90% of them seen just once. Material for sequencing was PBMCs. These receptors all come from a woman aged 45-60 years with colorectal cancer.

The chain carries TRBV9 and TRBJ2-2, with D possibly matching TRBD2 (5 bases). Trimming took 3 bases from V and 0 from J, leaving 12 bases between them. In germline, CDR1 is SGDLS, CDR2 YYNGEE. The CDR3 totals 16 residues. This chain's CDR3 is CASSASGLTNTGELFF. CDR3 in DNA: TGTGCCAGCAGCGCCTCAGGACTCACGAACACCGGGGAGCTGTTTTTT.

This chain connects TRBV14 to TRBJ2-1, with 12 bases lining up with TRBD2. Trimming took 4 bases from V and 8 from J; bases not matched to a gene: 12. Looked up from germline, CDR1 is SGHDN and CDR2 is FVKESK. The CDR3 runs 17 residues. This chain's CDR3 is CASSRYRTSGGNDEQFF. CDR3 sequence (DNA): TGTGCCAGCAGCCGATACCGAACTAGCGGGGGGAATGATGAGCAGTTCTTC.

The rearrangement joins TRBV7-2 to TRBJ1-6, with 7 bases lining up with TRBD1. This CDR3 has 16 residues. CDR1 and CDR2 (germline): SGHTA, FQGNSA. V dropped 6 bases and J dropped 5; count of bases not matched to a gene: 10. CDR3 DNA sequence: TGTGCCAGCAGTTCCCGGGACAGAGCTCATAATTCACCCCTCCACTTT. Its translation: CASSSRDRAHNSPLHF. The variable domain in full, completed from reference TRBV7-2 and TRBJ1-6, reads GAGVSQSPSNKVTEKGKDVELRCDPISGHTALYWYRQSLGQGLEFLIYFQGNSAPDKSGLPSDRFSAERTGGSVSTLTIQRTQQEDSAVYLCASSSRDRAHNSPLHFGNGTRLTVT.

V usage is TRBV5-1 and J usage is TRBJ2-7; D tentatively fits TRBD1 or TRBD2 (5 bases each). Germline V gene sequence: CDR1 SGHRS, CDR2 YFSETQ. With 0 bases removed from V and 6 bases from J, the gap between germline ends came to 10 bases. The CDR3 is made up of 13 amino acids. The CDR3 DNA follows: TGCGCCAGCAGCTTGGCGAGGGGTGGCGAGCAGTACGTC. Protein: CASSLARGGEQYV.

The CDR3 coding sequence is TGTGCCAGCAGCCTCGACAGGGGTGAAAAACTGTTTTTT. It specifies CASSLDRGEKLFF. V usage is TRBV27 and J usage is TRBJ1-4, with 8 bases that match TRBD1. CDR3 length equals 13 residues. V was pared by 6 bases and J by 7 bases, with 4 bases of the junction left unmatched. Germline CDR1 reads MNHEY; CDR2 reads SMNVEV (reference sequence).

The V call is TRBV7-8, the J call TRBJ2-3; D is possibly TRBD1 (5 bases). CDR1 and CDR2 (germline): SGHVS, FQNEAQ. Trimming took 5 bases from V and 5 from J, leaving 11 bases between them. The CDR3 spans 13 residues. The CDR3 DNA is TGTGCCAGCAGCGCAGCAGGGTTAGATACGCAGTATTTT. Translated, it gives CASSAAGLDTQYF.

The chain uses TRBV5-1 and TRBJ1-1, with a tentative D call TRBD1 (6 bases). The CDR3 has 15 residues. V gave up 0 bases and J gave up 1 base, with 10 bases separating them. The germline V gene encodes CDR1 SGHRS and CDR2 YFSETQ. CDR3 in amino acids: CASSLGTAGNTEAFF. The CDR3 region has the DNA TGCGCCAGCAGCTTGGGGACAGCCGGGAACACTGAAGCTTTCTTT.

The chain uses TRBV5-5 and TRBJ2-4; D is undetermined. Germline CDR1 SGHKS, CDR2 YYEKEE (reference sequence). The CDR3 loop spans 13 amino acids. The V and J ends lost 1 base and 5 bases respectively, with 7 bases between them. As DNA, the CDR3 is TGTGCCAGCAGCTTGACCAGCCAAAACATTCAGTACTTC. It translates to CASSLTSQNIQYF.

This sequence joins TRBV18 and TRBJ1-4; D uncertain. Germline CDR1 and CDR2: KGHSH and LQKENI. V was clipped by 0 bases and J by 7 bases, with 6 bases between them. The CDR3 is made up of 13 amino acids. CDR3 DNA: TGTGCCAGCTCACCACCGGGCAGTGAAAAACTGTTTTTT. Translating gives CASSPPGSEKLFF.

This chain links TRBV20-1 with TRBJ1-1; D is undetermined. Looked up from germline, CDR1 is DFQATT and CDR2 is SNEGSKA (reference sequence). This CDR3 has 11 amino acids. Trimming removed 7 bases from V and 3 bases from J, with 9 bases in between. The CDR3 loop is CSVEGYTEAFF. The CDR3 DNA reads as TGCAGTGTGGAGGGTTACACTGAAGCTTTCTTT.

V is TRBV2 and J is TRBJ1-4; D is uncertain. V gave up 7 bases and J gave up 8 bases, with 14 bases separating them. In germline, CDR1 is SNHLY, CDR2 FYNNEI. The CDR3 extends over 13 amino acids. In DNA, the CDR3 is TGTGCCAGCAAGTTGGCAGGAGAAGAAAAACTGTTTTTT. Amino acid sequence: CASKLAGEEKLFF.

The chain is built from TRBV7-2 and TRBJ2-5; D may be TRBD1 (6 bases). V was trimmed by 5 bases and J by 0 bases, leaving 7 bases between them. This CDR3 is 13 amino acids long. The germline CDR1 and CDR2 sequences are SGHTA and FQGNSA. The CDR3 DNA is TGTGCCAGCAGCCGGGACAACCAAGAGACCCAGTACTTC. As protein: CASSRDNQETQYF.

The V and J genes are TRBV10-1 and TRBJ2-3, with unresolved D. CDR1 and CDR2 from the germline V gene are WNHNN and SYGVQD (reference sequence). This CDR3 contains 16 residues. V was shortened by 0 bases and J by 1 base, with 11 bases between the two germline ends. The CDR3: CASSESVWQGTDTQYF. CDR3 nucleotide sequence: TGCGCCAGCAGTGAGTCGGTTTGGCAGGGCACAGATACGCAGTATTTT.

This clone was counted once. This sequence joins TRBV29-1 and TRBJ1-2; D is undetermined. V lost 0 bases to trimming and J lost 8 bases, with 10 bases between them. This CDR3 spans 12 amino acids. CDR1 is SQVTM and CDR2 is ANQGSEA in the germline V gene. The CDR3 nucleotides are TGCAGCGTTGAAGATCCCGGGTCCGGCTACACCTTC. Translation gives CSVEDPGSGYTF.

The chain links TRBV7-3 to TRBJ2-2; D ambiguous. V lost 4 bases to trimming and J lost 6 bases, with 6 bases between them. Germline V gene data show CDR1 as SGHTA and CDR2 as FQGTGA. The CDR3 has 12 amino acids. The CDR3 loop reads CASSSPAGELFF. Written as DNA, the CDR3 is TGTGCCAGCAGCTCTCCCGCCGGGGAGCTGTTTTTT.

This sequence joins TRBV4-3 and TRBJ2-1, with D unclear. From germline, CDR1 is LGHNA and CDR2 YSLEER. With 1 base removed from V and 4 bases from J, the gap between germline ends came to 8 bases. This CDR3 has 14 residues. CDR3 DNA: TGCGCCAGCAGCCAAGTGGACGAGTACAATGAGCAGTTCTTC. Translated: CASSQVDEYNEQFF.

This chain connects TRBV7-3 to TRBJ1-1; D unresolved. The length of the CDR3 is 13 residues. Germline V gene data show CDR1 as SGHTA and CDR2 as FQGTGA. Trimming removed 2 bases from V and 1 base from J, with 5 bases in between. In nucleotides, the CDR3 is TGTGCCAGCAGCTTATCGCAGAACACTGAAGCTTTCTTT. Residues: CASSLSQNTEAFF.

The gene calls are TRBV28 and TRBJ1-4, with 8 positions matching TRBD1. The germline V gene has CDR1 MDHEN and CDR2 SYDVKM. This CDR3 has 13 amino acids. J was trimmed by 7 bases and V by 6 bases; bases with no gene match: 4. The CDR3 DNA reads as TGTGCCAGCAGAGGGACAGGCGCTGAAAAACTGTTTTTT. This sequence encodes CASRGTGAEKLFF.